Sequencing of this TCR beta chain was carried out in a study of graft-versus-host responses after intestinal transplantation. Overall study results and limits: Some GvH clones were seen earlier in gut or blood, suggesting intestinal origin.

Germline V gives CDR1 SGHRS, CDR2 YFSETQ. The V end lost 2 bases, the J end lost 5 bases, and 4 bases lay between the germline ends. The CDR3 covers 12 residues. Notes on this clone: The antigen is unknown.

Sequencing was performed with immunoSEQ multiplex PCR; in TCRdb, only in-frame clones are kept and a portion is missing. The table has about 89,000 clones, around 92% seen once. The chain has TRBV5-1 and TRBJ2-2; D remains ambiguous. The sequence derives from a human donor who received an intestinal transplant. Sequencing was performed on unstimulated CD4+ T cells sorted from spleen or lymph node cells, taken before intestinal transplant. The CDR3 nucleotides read TGCGCCAGCAGCTTAGAGACCGGGGAGCTGTTTTTT. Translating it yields CASSLETGELFF.